This T cell receptor beta chain is drawn from a study of T-cell reconstitution after alpha-beta-depleted transplantation in children. General study results and limits: Surviving recipient T cells and intrathymic progenitors accounted for some patients' high TCRbeta diversity at day 60. From newly produced T cells came most of the T-cell counts and diversity one year after transplant.

The TCRbeta library incorporated unique molecular identifiers. One entry per CDR3 protein results from TCRdb running MiXCR on the PCR reads. The data contain around 8,600 distinct CDR3 sequences, approximately 15% of them singletons. This CDR3 is built from 14 residues. The V end lost 3 bases, the J end lost 6 bases, and 14 bases lay between the germline ends. Comments on this clonotype: Antigen specificity is unknown.

This clonotype originated in a girl in the first two years of life who had a stem cell transplant for combined immunodeficiency, so the T cells may come from the graft donor. The chain employs TRBV12-3 or TRBV12-4 and TRBJ1-1, with a tentative D call TRBD1 (6 bases). Sequences were derived from PBMCs, mostly from graft donor cells, sampled 60 days after TCRalphabeta/CD19-depleted stem cell transplant. CDR3 sequence reads: CASSFNSGDAEAFF. CDR3 sequence (DNA): TGTGCCAGCAGTTTTAATTCAGGGGACGCTGAAGCTTTCTTT.